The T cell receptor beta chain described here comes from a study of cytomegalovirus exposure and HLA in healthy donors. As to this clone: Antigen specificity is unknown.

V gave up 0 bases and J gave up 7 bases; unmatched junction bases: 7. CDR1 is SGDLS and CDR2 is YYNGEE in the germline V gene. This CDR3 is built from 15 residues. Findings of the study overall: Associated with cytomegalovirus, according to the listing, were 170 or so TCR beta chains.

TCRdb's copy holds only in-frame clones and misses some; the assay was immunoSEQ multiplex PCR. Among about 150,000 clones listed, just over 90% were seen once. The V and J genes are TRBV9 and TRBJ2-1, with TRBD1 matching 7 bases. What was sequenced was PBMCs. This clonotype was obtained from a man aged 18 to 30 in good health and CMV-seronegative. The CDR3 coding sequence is TGTGCCAGCAGCGTAGAGGGGGCTTTCATGAATGAGCAGTTCTTC. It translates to CASSVEGAFMNEQFF. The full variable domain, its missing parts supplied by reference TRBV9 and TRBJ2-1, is DSGVTQTPKHLITATGQRVTLRCSPRSGDLSVYWYQQSLDQGLQFLIQYYNGEERAKGNILERFSAQQFPDLHSELNLSSLELGDSALYFCASSVEGAFMNEQFFGPGTRLTVL.